A selection of T cell receptor beta chains follows, all from one sample in a study of T-cell memory formation after mild COVID-19. Using its own MiXCR run on the 5' RACE reads, TCRdb lists one record per CDR3 protein. The sample includes a few hundred thousand distinct CDR3 sequences, roughly a fifth of them seen just once. Sequences were obtained from PBMCs or a T cell subset sorted from them (not recorded which). The receptors shown here come from a man aged 18 to 30 who had mild COVID-19 (a few samples of this study predate the infection). Cell type and time point are not known. Both conserved end residues are part of each CDR3. The order of the fields is V gene, clone size, D gene, J gene, CDR3 protein, CDR3 DNA. D genes are given only for firm matches. Rows give clone size only sometimes, using once, few, many, or a class for an expanded clone.

TRBV12-3/TRBV12-4,few,-,TRBJ2-1,CASTPTSYNEQFF,TGTGCCAGCACTCCTACGAGTTACAATGAGCAGTTCTTC
TRBV7-2,-,TRBD2,TRBJ2-1,CASSLGLAGNPYNEQFF,TGTGCCAGCAGCTTAGGGCTAGCGGGGAACCCCTACAATGAGCAGTTCTTC
TRBV7-9,-,-,TRBJ1-4,CASSLDGVEEKLFF,TGTGCCAGCAGCTTAGATGGGGTGGAGGAAAAACTGTTTTTT
TRBV27,-,-,TRBJ1-5,CASSFQGIGNQPQHF,TGTGCCAGCAGTTTCCAGGGGATCGGCAATCAGCCCCAGCATTTT
TRBV7-3,-,-,TRBJ1-5,CASSSPTKNQPQHF,TGTGCCAGCAGCTCCCCGACAAAAAATCAGCCCCAGCATTTT
TRBV6-6,once,-,TRBJ1-1,CASSWVQNTEAFF,TGTGCCAGCAGTTGGGTGCAGAACACTGAAGCTTTCTTT
TRBV2,-,-,TRBJ2-1,CASSDLGLSYNEQFF,TGTGCCAGCAGTGATTTAGGACTATCCTACAATGAGCAGTTCTTC
TRBV7-9,few,TRBD2,TRBJ2-2,CASSPGTSAAGELFF,TGTGCCAGCAGCCCGGGGACTAGTGCCGCCGGGGAGCTGTTTTTT
TRBV6-5,-,TRBD1,TRBJ1-2,CASSYSGTDYGYTF,TGTGCCAGCAGTTACTCCGGGACAGACTATGGCTACACCTTC
TRBV14,many,TRBD2,TRBJ2-5,CASSQELAGVETQYF,TGTGCCAGCAGCCAAGAACTGGCGGGGGTGGAGACCCAGTACTTC
TRBV4-2,-,-,TRBJ1-5,CASSQEGHGNQPQHF,TGTGCCAGCAGCCAAGAAGGACATGGGAATCAGCCCCAGCATTTT
TRBV19,-,-,TRBJ1-2,CASSIGRGSSGYTF,TGTGCCAGTAGTATAGGAAGGGGAAGTTCCGGCTACACCTTC
TRBV12-3/TRBV12-4,few,-,TRBJ1-4,CASSWDGANEKLFF,TGTGCCAGCAGTTGGGACGGGGCTAATGAAAAACTGTTTTTT
TRBV6-5,few,TRBD1,TRBJ1-1,CASSLKGAENTEAFF,TGTGCCAGCAGTTTGAAGGGGGCGGAGAACACTGAAGCTTTCTTT
TRBV12-3/TRBV12-4,-,-,TRBJ1-1,CASSLGGGRRPTEAFF,TGTGCCAGCAGTTTGGGGGGGGGACGGAGACCCACTGAAGCTTTCTTT
TRBV7-2,few,TRBD2,TRBJ2-3,CASSFGLAGGTDTQYF,TGTGCCAGCAGCTTTGGACTAGCGGGGGGCACAGATACGCAGTATTTT
TRBV7-9,few,-,TRBJ2-7,CASSLAGGPDEQYF,TGTGCCAGCAGCTTAGCGGGGGGGCCCGATGAGCAGTACTTC
TRBV12-3/TRBV12-4,-,-,TRBJ2-5,CASALWTVRETQYF,TGTGCCAGCGCCTTGTGGACAGTTCGAGAGACCCAGTACTTC
TRBV5-1,many,-,TRBJ2-2,CASSLGQGGTGELFF,TGCGCCAGCAGCTTGGGCCAGGGAGGTACCGGGGAGCTGTTTTTT
TRBV6-2/TRBV6-3,few,-,TRBJ2-2,CASTRRRGVDIGRTGELFF,TGTGCCAGCACCCGCAGGAGGGGGGTTGACATCGGCCGCACCGGGGAGCTGTTTTTT
TRBV27,-,-,TRBJ2-3,CASNPGEMSGDTQYF,TGTGCCAGCAACCCCGGTGAGATGTCTGGAGATACGCAGTATTTT
TRBV5-4,many,-,TRBJ2-3,CASSLTPRTTDTQYF,TGTGCCAGCAGCTTGACGCCGAGAACCACAGATACGCAGTATTTT
TRBV29-1,-,TRBD2,TRBJ2-3,CSGGTSGGIDTQYF,TGCAGCGGTGGGACTAGCGGGGGTATAGATACGCAGTATTTT